The 22 T cell receptor beta chains in this list originate from one sample, sequenced in a study of T cell responses to AZD1222 COVID-19 vaccine. The method was immunoSEQ multiplex PCR; TCRdb's version includes in-frame clones alone and lacks a portion of them. The sample shows 150,000 to 200,000 clones, roughly 90% of them seen only once. Specimen: peripheral blood, collected 28 days after the second AZD1222 dose. The receptors derive from an adult who received the AZD1222 COVID-19 vaccine.

The genes are TRBV6-1 and TRBJ2-1, with 12 positions matching TRBD2. Germline V lookup: CDR1 MNHNS, CDR2 SASEGT. The V and J ends lost 3 bases and 6 bases, in that order; junction bases with no gene match: 6. The CDR3 has 16 residues. CDR3 DNA: TGTGCCAGCAGTGAGCTGGGACTAGCGGGCCCCAATGAGCAGTTCTTC. The encoded protein is CASSELGLAGPNEQFF.

The chain combines TRBV7-2 with TRBJ1-2; D gene uncertain. The V gene's germline CDR1 is SGHTA and CDR2 FQGNSA. V was clipped by 0 bases and J by 0 bases, with 26 bases between them. The CDR3 contains 21 residues. The CDR3 sequence is CASSLALPPLSDVRANYGYTF. Written as DNA, the CDR3 is TGTGCCAGCAGCTTAGCGCTTCCACCGCTTTCGGACGTTCGCGCTAACTATGGCTACACCTTC.

The V call is TRBV19, the J call TRBJ1-2; TRBD1 matches at 7 bases. The V and J ends lost 4 bases and 8 bases, in that order; junction bases with no gene match: 7. From germline, CDR1 is LNHDA and CDR2 SQIVND (reference sequence). CDR3 length: 13 residues. The CDR3 DNA reads TGTGCCAGTAGTACGACAGGGACAAGCGGCTACACCTTC. Translated: CASSTTGTSGYTF.

This chain joins TRBV9 and TRBJ1-1, with 10 positions matching TRBD1. This CDR3 has 17 residues. Germline assignment: CDR1 SGDLS and CDR2 YYNGEE. V shed 4 bases, J shed 5 bases, and the junction held 14 bases outside the gene matches. As DNA, the CDR3 is TGTGCCAGCAGCCCTAGATGGGGGACAGGGGCGGGTACTGAAGCTTTCTTT. As protein: CASSPRWGTGAGTEAFF. The whole variable domain, remainder taken from reference TRBV9 and TRBJ1-1, is DSGVTQTPKHLITATGQRVTLRCSPRSGDLSVYWYQQSLDQGLQFLIQYYNGEERAKGNILERFSAQQFPDLHSELNLSSLELGDSALYFCASSPRWGTGAGTEAFFGQGTRLTVV.

In its sample, this clone was seen once. The gene calls are TRBV27 and TRBJ2-6, with a possible D match to TRBD2 (7 bases). The germline V and J ends were trimmed by 1 base and 2 bases, with 12 bases remaining between them. Germline lookup yields CDR1 MNHEY and CDR2 SMNVEV (reference sequence). The CDR3 runs to 17 residues. CDR3: CASSLWGRGTGANVLTF. The CDR3 nucleotides are TGTGCCAGCAGTTTATGGGGGAGGGGGACTGGGGCCAACGTCCTGACTTTC.

The rearrangement joins TRBV18 to TRBJ1-2, with D perhaps TRBD1 (5 bases). Germline V CDR1 and CDR2: KGHSH, LQKENI. Trimming pared 6 bases from V and 5 bases from J, leaving 16 bases between. The CDR3 contains 14 residues. The CDR3 is CASSPGALDYGYTF. As DNA, the CDR3 is TGTGCCAGCTCTCCCGGGGCCCTAGATTATGGCTACACCTTC. The full variable domain, its missing parts supplied by reference TRBV18 and TRBJ1-2, is NAGVMQNPRHLVRRRGQEARLRCSPMKGHSHVYWYRQLPEEGLKFMVYLQKENIIDESGMPKERFSAEFPKEGPSILRIQQVVRGDSAAYFCASSPGALDYGYTFGSGTRLTVV.

This chain uses TRBV5-4 with TRBJ2-2, with D perhaps TRBD1 (6 bases). Per germline, CDR1 SGHNT and CDR2 YYREEE (reference sequence). The V gene lost 3 bases and the J gene lost 2 bases, with 11 bases spanning the gap. The CDR3 is made up of 15 amino acids. The CDR3 nucleotides are TGTGCCAGCAGCTCCAGGGGATTCAACACCGGGGAGCTGTTTTTT. Its protein is CASSSRGFNTGELFF.

To note about this clone: It may be a read error: a sequence one base away is much more abundant. The genes are TRBV28 and TRBJ1-2; 7 bases are a match to TRBD1. The CDR3 extends over 12 amino acids. The germline V gene has CDR1 MDHEN and CDR2 SYDVKM. J lost 5 bases, V lost 6 bases, and 3 bases had no gene match. The DNA of the CDR3 is TGTGCCAGCAGCCAGGGACAGTATGGCTACACCTTC. The encoded protein is CASSQGQYGYTF.

Only a few counts were recorded for this clone. The chain employs TRBV14 and TRBJ1-4, with a weak D call TRBD1 (6 bases). The CDR3 runs to 14 residues. Germline CDR1 is SGHDN and CDR2 is FVKESK. V lost 1 base, J lost 7 bases, and 10 bases lay in between. This CDR3 reads CASSQGQVGEKLFF. The CDR3 DNA reads TGTGCCAGCAGCCAAGGACAGGTCGGTGAAAAACTGTTTTTT.

This clone was observed once. The chain uses TRBV27 and TRBJ1-1, with 9 nucleotides matching TRBD1. Germline V CDR1 and CDR2: MNHEY, SMNVEV (reference sequence). The CDR3 totals 14 residues. Trimming took 7 bases from V and 4 from J; bases not matched to a gene: 7. The CDR3 nucleotides read TGTGCCAGCACAACCGCGGACAGGGGCACTGAAGCTTTCTTT. Encoded protein: CASTTADRGTEAFF.

This chain links TRBV7-9 with TRBJ2-7, with 8 positions matching TRBD2. The germline V gene encodes CDR1 SEHNR and CDR2 FQNEAQ (reference sequence). V was pared by 0 bases and J by 0 bases, with 7 bases of the junction left unmatched. The CDR3 totals 17 residues. The DNA of the CDR3 is TGTGCCAGCAGCTTAGCCGCCGGGGGGGCGAGCTCCTACGAGCAGTACTTC. Its protein is CASSLAAGGASSYEQYF.

J is TRBJ1-4 and V is TRBV5-1; D unresolved. Between the trimmed V and J ends, which lost 1 base and 8 bases, there was a span of 9 bases. The CDR3 has 13 amino acids. The germline V gene encodes CDR1 SGHRS and CDR2 YFSETQ. CDR3: CASSLSFQEKLFF. The CDR3 DNA sequence: TGCGCCAGCAGCTTGAGTTTCCAGGAAAAACTGTTTTTT.

The chain's CDR3 is CASGKRGQGTYEQYF. CDR3 sequence (DNA): TGTGCCAGCGGCAAAAGAGGACAGGGAACCTACGAGCAGTACTTC. This rearrangement joins TRBV7-9 to TRBJ2-7; 8 bases line up with TRBD1. Germline V CDR1 and CDR2: SEHNR, FQNEAQ (reference sequence). With 8 bases clipped from V and 2 bases from J, the junction kept 11 bases outside the gene matches. This CDR3 is built from 15 residues.

The rearrangement links TRBV6-6 to TRBJ2-7, with TRBD2 identical over 7 bases. Unmatched junction bases numbered 5, after V lost 6 bases and J lost 3 bases. Germline loops: CDR1 MNHNY, CDR2 SVGAGI (reference sequence). This CDR3 comprises 13 residues. The CDR3 is CASRRGTDYEQYF. The DNA of the CDR3 is TGTGCCAGCAGGCGGGGGACGGACTACGAGCAGTACTTC.

This clone occurred once. The chain is built from TRBV12-3 or TRBV12-4 and TRBJ2-4; D is perhaps TRBD1 (6 bases). The length of the CDR3 is 13 residues. V shed 7 bases and J shed 6 bases, with 13 bases lying between them. CDR3 nucleotide sequence: TGTGCCAGCACCCAGGACAGAACAAACATTCAGTACTTC. Amino acids: CASTQDRTNIQYF.

This chain links TRBV5-1 with TRBJ2-5; D is perhaps TRBD2 (6 bases). The germline V gene encodes CDR1 SGHRS and CDR2 YFSETQ. The CDR3 has 14 residues. The V end lost 4 bases, the J end lost 5 bases, and 15 bases lay between the germline ends. CDR3 sequence: CASSPSLASETQYF. For the CDR3, the DNA is TGCGCCAGCAGCCCATCACTAGCTTCGGAGACCCAGTACTTC.

The rearrangement uses TRBV9 and TRBJ1-6; D possibly corresponds to TRBD1 (6 bases). The length of the CDR3 is 15 residues. Trimming removed 4 bases at V and 5 bases at J, with 13 bases between. Germline CDR1 is SGDLS and CDR2 is YYNGEE. The CDR3 DNA is TGTGCCAGCAGCCCCACGGGGGCCCATAATTCACCCCTCCACTTT. It yields the protein CASSPTGAHNSPLHF.

V and J are TRBV5-1 and TRBJ2-7; TRBD1 or TRBD2 may be the D gene (5 bases each). The CDR3 totals 12 residues. Per the germline V gene, CDR1 is SGHRS and CDR2 is YFSETQ. The V end lost 4 bases, the J end lost 7 bases, and 12 bases lay between the germline ends. The CDR3 spells CASSIDWGEQYF. The CDR3 region has the DNA TGCGCCAGCAGCATAGACTGGGGGGAGCAGTACTTC.

V usage is TRBV3-1 (or the pseudogene TRBV3-2) and J usage is TRBJ1-4; D ambiguous. The CDR3 is made up of 11 amino acids. Germline-derived CDR1 and CDR2 are LGHDT and YNNKEL (reference sequence). The germline V and J ends were trimmed by 7 bases and 5 bases, with 5 bases remaining between them. The CDR3 sequence: CASTSNEKLFF. DNA for the CDR3: TGTGCCAGCACGTCCAATGAAAAACTGTTTTTT.

This clone was observed a single time. In DNA, the CDR3 is TGTGCCAGCAGTTACTCGCAGAGTAATACGCAGTATTTT. Protein: CASSYSQSNTQYF. The V gene is TRBV6-6, the J gene TRBJ2-3; D ambiguous. Germline V gives CDR1 MNHNY, CDR2 SVGAGI (reference sequence). CDR3 length: 13 amino acids. Trimming removed 0 bases from V and 7 bases from J, with 8 bases in between.

V is TRBV10-1 and J is TRBJ1-2, with D perhaps matching TRBD1 (6 bases). This CDR3 comprises 14 residues. Germline V lookup: CDR1 WNHNN, CDR2 SYGVQD (reference sequence). The germline V and J ends were trimmed by 0 bases and 3 bases, with 8 bases remaining between them. In DNA, the CDR3 is TGCGCCAGCAGTGAGTCGGACAGAGACTATGGCTACACCTTC. Its translation: CASSESDRDYGYTF.

The chain employs TRBV27 and TRBJ2-2; no firm D call. V was cut by 1 base and J by 6 bases, with 12 bases left in between. Germline CDR1 is MNHEY and CDR2 is SMNVEV (reference sequence). This CDR3 is 15 amino acids long. In nucleotides, the CDR3 is TGTGCCAGCAGTTTATTTGATCGGCTCCCCGGGGAGCTGTTTTTT. Translated: CASSLFDRLPGELFF.